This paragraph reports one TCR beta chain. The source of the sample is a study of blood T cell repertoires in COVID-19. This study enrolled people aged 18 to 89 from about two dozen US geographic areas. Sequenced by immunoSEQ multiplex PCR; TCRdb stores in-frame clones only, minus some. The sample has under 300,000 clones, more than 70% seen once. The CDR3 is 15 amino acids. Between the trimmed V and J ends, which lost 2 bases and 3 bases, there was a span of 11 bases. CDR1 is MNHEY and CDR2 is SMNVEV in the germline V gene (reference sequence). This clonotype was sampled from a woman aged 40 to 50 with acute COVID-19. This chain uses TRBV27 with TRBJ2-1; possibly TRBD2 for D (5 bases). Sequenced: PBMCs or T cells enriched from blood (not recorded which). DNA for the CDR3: TGTGCCAGCAGTTTACCCTCTAGCTTCTACAATGAGCAGTTCTTC. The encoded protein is CASSLPSSFYNEQFF.